The 3 T cell receptor beta chains below all came from one sample that was sequenced in a study of T cells after yellow fever vaccination. TCRdb reprocessed the 5' RACE reads with MiXCR, giving one entry per CDR3 protein. The sample holds roughly 330,000 distinct CDR3 sequences; roughly 4.3% are singletons and the top ten take more than 20%. The source material was PBMCs, sampled 5 days after the yellow fever booster vaccination. The receptor source for this set is a young man who received the YFV17D yellow fever vaccine.

This clonotype was picked up a small number of times. The chain uses TRBV7-2 and TRBJ1-1; D gene uncertain. Deletions cut 1 base from V and 0 bases from J, with 15 bases between. The CDR3 contains 17 residues. Germline values: CDR1 SGHTA, CDR2 FQGNSA. CDR3 sequence reads: CASSLVPAAALNTEAFF. Here the CDR3 DNA reads TGTGCCAGCAGCTTAGTCCCAGCGGCAGCCCTGAACACTGAAGCTTTCTTT.

In this sample, this clonotype turned up many times. The V gene is TRBV2, the J gene TRBJ1-1; the D is unclear. V dropped 4 bases and J dropped 0 bases, with 6 bases sitting between them. Germline V gene sequence: CDR1 SNHLY, CDR2 FYNNEI. The CDR3 runs to 13 residues. This CDR3 reads CASSGLLNTEAFF. The DNA for the CDR3 is TGTGCCAGCAGTGGACTACTGAACACTGAAGCTTTCTTT.

Many counts were recorded for this clonotype. This chain uses TRBV12-3 or TRBV12-4 with TRBJ1-5; D uncertain. V dropped 2 bases and J dropped 0 bases, with 11 bases sitting between them. This CDR3 contains 16 residues. This CDR3 reads CASSLSGTRSNQPQHF. CDR3 sequence (DNA): TGTGCCAGCAGTTTATCAGGAACCCGTAGCAATCAGCCCCAGCATTTT.